What follows are 20 T cell receptor beta chains derived from one specimen sequenced in a study of human T cells and chemical hapten exposure. As to time point: healthy volunteer bleed at 2 weeks. The template was total RNA from unfractionated whole blood. From the RACE reads, TCRdb called clonotypes with MiXCR, one entry per CDR3 protein. This sample yields under 95,000 distinct CDR3 sequences, of which about 8.8% are seen a single time; about 3% belongs to the top ten. The source material was whole blood. All receptors derive from a female donor in good health. Some clones in this sample may be carry-over from other donors' samples.

The gene calls are TRBV7-9 and TRBJ1-2; D gene uncertain. Germline lookup yields CDR1 SEHNR and CDR2 FQNEAQ (reference sequence). The V end lost 6 bases, the J end lost 3 bases, and 11 bases lay between the germline ends. The CDR3 covers 13 residues. The CDR3 DNA follows: TGTGCCAGCAGACATAACGACGACTATGGCTACACCTTC. Amino acids: CASRHNDDYGYTF.

On this clonotype: A junction end diverges from the germline sequence, so it may reflect a read error. V and J are TRBV2 and TRBJ2-7; D is unclear. Germline V gene lookup returns CDR1 SNHLY and CDR2 FYNNEI. The CDR3 spans 14 residues. CDR3 nucleotides: TGTGCCGGCAGTGTTAAGGCGGCTTCCTACGAGCAGTACTTC. Its translation is CAGSVKAASYEQYF.

The chain recombines TRBV4-2 with TRBJ1-1, with TRBD1 matching 11 bases. The CDR3 is made up of 17 amino acids. Germline V lookup: CDR1 LGHNA, CDR2 YNFKEQ. V dropped 3 bases and J dropped 3; count of bases not matched to a gene: 9. This CDR3 is CASSQAGTGGIDTEAFF. In nucleotides, the CDR3 is TGTGCCAGCAGCCAGGCAGGGACAGGGGGTATAGACACTGAAGCTTTCTTT.

This clonotype was detected only a few times. The chain uses TRBV2 and TRBJ2-5; 7 nucleotides line up with TRBD2. V trimming: 4 bases; J trimming: 5 bases; junction bases outside the gene matches: 7. CDR3 length: 14 amino acids. Looked up from germline, CDR1 is SNHLY and CDR2 is FYNNEI. This CDR3 is CASSGLAAGETQYF. Written as DNA, the CDR3 is TGTGCCAGCAGTGGGCTAGCGGCAGGGGAGACCCAGTACTTC.

This clonotype has just a few counts. The chain combines TRBV7-2 with TRBJ2-7; D may correspond to TRBD1 or TRBD2 (5 bases each). The germline V gene has CDR1 SGHTA and CDR2 FQGNSA. V gave up 9 bases and J gave up 3 bases, with 18 bases separating them. The CDR3 has 14 residues. The CDR3 coding sequence is TGTGCCAGTGCAACCGGGACGGGCTACTACGAGCAGTACTTC. Amino acid sequence: CASATGTGYYEQYF.

This clonotype was seen repeatedly, ten times or more. V is TRBV28 and J is TRBJ2-3, with D possibly matching TRBD2 (5 bases). The CDR3 is 14 residues long. V lost 1 base and J lost 3, with 8 bases in between. Germline CDR1 reads MDHEN; CDR2 reads SYDVKM. The CDR3 protein is CASSLYGGTDTQYF. CDR3 coding DNA: TGTGCCAGCAGTTTATACGGCGGGACAGATACGCAGTATTTT.

Many counts were recorded for this clonotype. The rearrangement joins TRBV7-2 to TRBJ2-7; TRBD1 matches at 8 bases. CDR1 is SGHTA and CDR2 is FQGNSA in the germline V gene. The CDR3 loop spans 14 amino acids. With 7 bases clipped from V and 5 bases from J, the junction kept 10 bases outside the gene matches. The CDR3 region has the DNA TGTGCCAGCATCTTGGGACAGGCCAACCACGAGCAGTACTTC. Its translation is CASILGQANHEQYF.

This clonotype was seen a few times. This chain connects TRBV2 to TRBJ2-2; D may be TRBD1 (6 bases). CDR1 and CDR2 from the germline V gene are SNHLY and FYNNEI. This CDR3 contains 17 residues. Trimming removed 5 bases at V and 0 bases at J, with 16 bases between. CDR3 loop: CASSPQGNSSNTGELFF. The CDR3 nucleotides are TGTGCCAGCAGTCCCCAGGGGAACAGCTCGAACACCGGGGAGCTGTTTTTT.

This clonotype was picked up a small number of times. The chain is built from TRBV6-2 or TRBV6-3 and TRBJ2-3; 9 nucleotides line up with TRBD1. CDR1 MNHEY and CDR2 SVGEGT come from the germline V gene. With V trimmed by 8 bases and J by 5 bases, 5 bases remained unmatched. The CDR3 totals 13 residues. Written as DNA, the CDR3 is TGTGCCAGCTGCTGGGACAGGGAAGATACGCAGTATTTT. Its protein product is CASCWDREDTQYF.

This clonotype was detected a few times. The V call is TRBV6-2 or TRBV6-3, the J call TRBJ2-4; possibly TRBD1 or TRBD2 for D (6 bases each). Germline loops: CDR1 MNHEY, CDR2 SVGEGT. V lost 5 bases and J lost 6, with 17 bases in between. The CDR3 sequence is 15 residues long. CDR3 sequence reads: CASSRLGGAGNIQYF. CDR3 bases: TGTGCCAGCAGTAGATTGGGGGGCGCAGGAAACATTCAGTACTTC.

The CDR3 coding sequence is TGCAGTGCTAGAGAAGGGGGGTACGAGCAGTACTTC. Its translation is CSAREGGYEQYF. This chain uses TRBV20-1 with TRBJ2-7; the D gene could be TRBD1 or TRBD2 (6 bases each). This CDR3 spans 12 amino acids. The V gene's germline CDR1 is DFQATT and CDR2 SNEGSKA (reference sequence). The germline V and J ends were trimmed by 0 bases and 4 bases, with 7 bases remaining between them.

This clonotype was observed at least ten times. The chain employs TRBV29-1 and TRBJ2-1; a weak D match, TRBD1 (7 bases). Germline-derived CDR1 and CDR2 are SQVTM and ANQGSEA. The CDR3 spans 12 residues. V was shortened by 8 bases and J by 6 bases, with 14 bases between the two germline ends. CDR3 sequence reads: CSMRQGGNEQFF. In DNA form, the CDR3 reads TGCAGCATGAGACAGGGAGGCAATGAGCAGTTCTTC.

This clonotype was seen many times. The chain couples TRBV20-1 to TRBJ2-1, with 8 positions matching TRBD2. The CDR3 runs to 14 residues. The V gene's germline CDR1 is DFQATT and CDR2 SNEGSKA (reference sequence). Losses at the gene ends were 6 bases for V and 7 bases for J; bases not matched to a gene: 11. The CDR3 nucleotides are TGCAGTGCCTATCAGGGACTAGATTATAATGAGCAGTTCTTC. Translating gives CSAYQGLDYNEQFF.

This clonotype was seen a handful of times. This CDR3 is CATQGVYNEQFF. For the CDR3, the DNA is TGTGCCACACAGGGGGTTTACAATGAGCAGTTCTTC. This sequence joins TRBV6-5 and TRBJ2-1, with 8 bases fitting TRBD1. V was clipped by 10 bases and J by 4 bases; unmatched bases: 3. CDR3 size: 12 residues. Germline CDR1 reads MNHEY; CDR2 reads SVGAGI.

This clonotype was recorded many times. V usage is TRBV7-3 and J usage is TRBJ2-3; tentatively, D is TRBD1 or TRBD2 (6 bases each). V lost 5 bases to trimming and J lost 3 bases, with 15 bases between them. CDR3 size: 15 residues. In germline, CDR1 is SGHTA, CDR2 FQGTGA. In DNA, the CDR3 is TGTGCCAGCAGCCCTGGGGGGCAGGGGACAGATACGCAGTATTTT. This encodes CASSPGGQGTDTQYF.

The chain has TRBV9 and TRBJ2-3; D call uncertain. V was clipped by 3 bases and J by 4 bases, with 15 bases between them. Germline V gene lookup returns CDR1 SGDLS and CDR2 YYNGEE. CDR3 length: 15 amino acids. Here the CDR3 DNA reads TGTGCCAGCAGCGGGGCTCACCTCCCTCCAGATACGCAGTATTTT. This translates into CASSGAHLPPDTQYF. Variable domain in full (rest from reference TRBV9 and TRBJ2-3): DSGVTQTPKHLITATGQRVTLRCSPRSGDLSVYWYQQSLDQGLQFLIQYYNGEERAKGNILERFSAQQFPDLHSELNLSSLELGDSALYFCASSGAHLPPDTQYFGPGTRLTVL.

In this sample, this clonotype turned up a few times. DNA for the CDR3: TGTGCCAGCAGACCCCTTAAGGGCCTATACAATGAGCAGTTCTTC. It codes for CASRPLKGLYNEQFF. J is TRBJ2-1 and V is TRBV11-2; D gene ambiguous. There are 15 residues in the CDR3. Trimming took off 6 bases at V and 4 bases at J, with 16 bases between the two ends. The V gene's germline CDR1 is SGHAT and CDR2 FQNNGV.

V usage is TRBV2 and J usage is TRBJ2-2; D unresolved. Germline assignment: CDR1 SNHLY and CDR2 FYNNEI. This CDR3 region has 16 residues. Between the trimmed V and J ends, which lost 4 bases and 4 bases, there was a span of 16 bases. This CDR3 reads CASSAPQGLSTGELFF. DNA for the CDR3: TGTGCCAGCAGTGCCCCCCAAGGCCTATCCACCGGGGAGCTGTTTTTT. The full variable domain, in which reference TRBV2 and TRBJ2-2 provide the parts outside the CDR3, is EPEVTQTPSHQVTQMGQEVILRCVPISNHLYFYWYRQILGQKVEFLVSFYNNEISEKSEIFDDQFSVERPDGSNFTLKIRSTKLEDSAMYFCASSAPQGLSTGELFFGEGSRLTVL.

This chain joins TRBV5-1 and TRBJ2-1; TRBD2 agrees at 12 bases. The CDR3 has 15 amino acids. Germline CDR1 is SGHRS and CDR2 is YFSETQ. The J segment lost 7 bases and the V segment lost 0 bases, leaving 2 bases of the junction unmatched. CDR3 sequence (DNA): TGCGCCAGCAGCTTGGGGACTAGCGGGGCGAATGAGCAGTTCTTC. Encoded protein: CASSLGTSGANEQFF.

This clonotype has a count of ten or more. V and J are TRBV5-6 and TRBJ2-7; D call uncertain. The CDR3 is made up of 13 amino acids. CDR1 is SGHDT, CDR2 YYEEEE, per germline. V was clipped by 0 bases and J by 6 bases, with 10 bases between them. The chain's CDR3 is CASSLGGRGEQYF. In DNA, the CDR3 is TGTGCCAGCAGCTTGGGAGGACGTGGCGAGCAGTACTTC.